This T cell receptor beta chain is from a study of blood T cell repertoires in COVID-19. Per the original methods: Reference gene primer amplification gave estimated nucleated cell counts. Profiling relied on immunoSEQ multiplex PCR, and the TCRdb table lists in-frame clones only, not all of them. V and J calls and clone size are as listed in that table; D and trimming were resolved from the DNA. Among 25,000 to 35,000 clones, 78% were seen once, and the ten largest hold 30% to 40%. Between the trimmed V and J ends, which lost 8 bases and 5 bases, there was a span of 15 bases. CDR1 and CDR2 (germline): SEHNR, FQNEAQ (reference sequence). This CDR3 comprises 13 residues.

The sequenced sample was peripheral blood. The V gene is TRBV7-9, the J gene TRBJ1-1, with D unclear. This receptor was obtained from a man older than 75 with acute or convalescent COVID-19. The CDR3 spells CASQQVTGTEAFF. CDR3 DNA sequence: TGTGCCAGCCAGCAGGTAACGGGGACTGAAGCTTTCTTT.